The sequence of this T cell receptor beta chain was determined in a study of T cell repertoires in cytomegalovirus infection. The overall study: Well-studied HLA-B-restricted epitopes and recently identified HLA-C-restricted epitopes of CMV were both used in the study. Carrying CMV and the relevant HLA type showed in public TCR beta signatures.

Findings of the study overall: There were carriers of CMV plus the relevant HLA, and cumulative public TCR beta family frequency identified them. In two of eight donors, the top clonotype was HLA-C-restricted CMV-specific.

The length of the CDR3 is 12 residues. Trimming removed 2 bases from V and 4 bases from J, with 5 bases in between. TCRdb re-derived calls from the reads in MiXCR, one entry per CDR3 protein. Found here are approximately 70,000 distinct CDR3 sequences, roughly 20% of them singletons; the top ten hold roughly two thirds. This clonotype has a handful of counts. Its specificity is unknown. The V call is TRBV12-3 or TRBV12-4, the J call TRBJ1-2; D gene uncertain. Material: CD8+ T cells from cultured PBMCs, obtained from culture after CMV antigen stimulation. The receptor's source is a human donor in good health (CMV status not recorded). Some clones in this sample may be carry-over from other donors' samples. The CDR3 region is CASSLNAYGYTF. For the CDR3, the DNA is TGTGCCAGCAGTTTAAATGCCTATGGCTACACCTTC.